The clone carrying this T cell receptor beta chain has more than one count but fewer than ten. The target antigen is unknown. The data are from a study of post-analysis software for immune sequencing data. In the study overall: The disease courses covered relapsing-remitting, secondary progressive and progressive-relapsing multiple sclerosis.

Overall study results and limits: Same-batch preparations were strongly co-clustered by F measure. Patients had higher frequencies than controls of five TRBV segments, including TRBV5-6, TRBV5-1 and TRBV20-1. Those with multiple sclerosis, the patient group, showed significantly lower normalized Chao1 diversity than controls.

There are 16 residues in the CDR3. Looked up from germline, CDR1 is SQVTM and CDR2 is ANQGSEA. V was clipped by 3 bases and J by 4 bases; unmatched bases: 4. Unique-molecular-identifier-tagged TCR beta cDNA libraries were used. Each CDR3 protein gets one entry after TCRdb re-called the PCR reads with MiXCR. The repertoire holds 800,000 to 950,000 distinct CDR3 sequences, with around 53% as singletons. Sequencing was carried out using blood. This sequence was found in a girl under 18 with multiple sclerosis. This rearrangement joins TRBV29-1 to TRBJ2-1, with 15 bases that match TRBD2. This CDR3 reads CSVEIGLAGGYNEQFF. The CDR3 region has the DNA TGCAGCGTTGAGATAGGACTAGCGGGAGGGTACAATGAGCAGTTCTTC.